This T cell receptor beta chain was sequenced in a study of T cell responses to AZD1222 COVID-19 vaccine. With regard to this clone: Its matching antigen is unknown.

Libraries were prepared by immunoSEQ multiplex PCR; TCRdb keeps only in-frame clonotypes and omits some of them. The sample has about 70,000 clones, around 85% seen once. Study-level results: A reported finding is that nearly half of spike-specific TCRs target unmutated variant regions.

The CDR3 is 19 residues long. The input for sequencing was peripheral blood, taken on day 0 of AZD1222 vaccination. This sequence joins TRBV1 and TRBJ2-7; the DNA was not used to check the table's D call, TRBD2. TRBV1 is deemed a pseudogene. The TCR originated in an adult in good health. The CDR3 DNA sequence: TGCACCAGCAGCCAAGATCGGACTAGCGGGAGTTCGTGGTGCTGCGAGCAGTACTTC. This encodes CTSSQDRTSGSSWCCEQYF.